This T cell receptor (beta chain) is drawn from a study of blood T cell repertoires in COVID-19. As processed by the authors: By means of reference gene primer amplification, nucleated cell counts were estimated. Only in-frame clones appear in the TCRdb table, and some are missing; sequencing was by immunoSEQ multiplex PCR. V, J and clone size are taken as reported in that table, and D and trimming were inferred from the DNA itself. The sample holds 250,000 to 300,000 clones, 80% to 90% seen once. This clone was detected only once. The CDR3 covers 18 residues. Germline lookup yields CDR1 MNHEY and CDR2 SVGEGT. V dropped 4 bases and J dropped 2; count of bases not matched to a gene: 11.

This sequence was found in a woman in her 70s with acute or convalescent COVID-19. The sequencing input was peripheral blood. The chain recombines TRBV6-2 or TRBV6-3 with TRBJ2-3; 11 positions match TRBD2. The CDR3, as DNA: TGTGCCAGCAGTTTCCGCTCCCTAGCGGGGGGTTTCACAGATACGCAGTATTTT. Amino acids: CASSFRSLAGGFTDTQYF.